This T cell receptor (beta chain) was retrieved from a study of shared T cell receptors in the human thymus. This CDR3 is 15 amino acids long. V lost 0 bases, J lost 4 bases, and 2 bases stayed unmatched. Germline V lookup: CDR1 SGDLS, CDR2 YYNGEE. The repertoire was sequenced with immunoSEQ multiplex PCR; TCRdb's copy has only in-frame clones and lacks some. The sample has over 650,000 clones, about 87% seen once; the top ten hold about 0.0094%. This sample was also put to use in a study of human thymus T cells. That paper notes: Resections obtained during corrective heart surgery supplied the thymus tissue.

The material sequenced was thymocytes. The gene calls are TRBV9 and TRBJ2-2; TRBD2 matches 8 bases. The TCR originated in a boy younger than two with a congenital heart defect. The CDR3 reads CASSVAGGITGELFF. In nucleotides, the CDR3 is TGTGCCAGCAGCGTAGCGGGGGGGATCACCGGGGAGCTGTTTTTT.